This T cell receptor beta chain was retrieved from a study of blood T cell repertoires in COVID-19. TCRdb's table, derived via immunoSEQ multiplex PCR, lists solely in-frame clones and lacks some. The data contain 90,000 to 120,000 clones, 75% to 95% of them seen just once; the ten biggest clones take up approximately 1.2%. There are a few counts of this clone. This CDR3 is 13 amino acids long. The germline CDR1 and CDR2 sequences are MDHEN and SYDVKM. The genes are TRBV28 and TRBJ1-5; 7 positions agree with TRBD1. The clonotype originates from a woman younger than 45 with acute or convalescent COVID-19. The source material was peripheral blood. The CDR3 DNA follows: TGTTCACACAGGGGCGTTAGCAATCAGCCCCAGCATTTT. Its protein product is CSHRGVSNQPQHF.